This T cell receptor (beta chain) was sequenced in a study of blood T cell repertoires in COVID-19 (dated by TCRdb to the early 2020s). Context from the whole study: Samples from collaborators originated in the United States, Italy and Spain and spanned both the acute and convalescent phases of COVID-19. The material from the prospective study consisted of cDNA or gDNA derived from T cells, B-cell-depleted T cells, or PBMCs. Deeply sampled blood TCRbeta repertoires from subjects exposed to, actively infected with, or recovered from COVID-19 were included in the dataset. The repertoires were released in a freely available public database intended as a resource for research on the immune response to SARS-CoV-2. The samples were drawn from the first 160 participants of the ongoing ImmuneRACE study and from some 1,300 subjects provided by 6 global collaborators. A de-identified subject ID, COVID-19 status, age in years and sex were almost always included in the sample metadata. HLA class I and class II types, where available, came from metadata supplied by the sample provider rather than from assay-based typing. The full study reports these points: How much clinical and demographic metadata was included differed by source and by participant, and the metadata was provided uncurated.

In the germline V gene, CDR1 corresponds to SGHTA and CDR2 to FQGNSA. The CDR3 starts with the cysteine, ends with the phenylalanine, and has 13 residues. Only CDR3 DNA remains: 39 bases, in frame from the first base. At the junction V is shortened by 2 bases and J by 4 bases, with 6 bases in between. Whole blood was collected in K2EDTA tubes by collaborating institutions according to the institutions' own protocols. Collaborator samples were shipped for TCRbeta analysis as frozen whole blood, isolated PBMCs, or DNA extracted from either sample type. TCRbeta CDR3 regions were amplified from genomic DNA using the immunoSEQ Assay, a bias-controlled multiplex PCR. The original methods were these. Nucleated cell counts per sample were estimated from amplification of reference gene primers within the assay. To quantify the absolute abundance of each unique TCRbeta CDR3 rearrangement, sequence reads were collapsed and filtered. For each sample, productive Simpson clonality was calculated by taking the square root of Simpson's diversity index across productive rearrangements. TCRdb carries this immuneACCESS record with in-frame sequences only. Its versions omit some clonotypes, under half of them owing to an unresolved V gene in the studies checked, with the rest unexplained. The D gene and trimming were derived from the DNA, and the V and J assignments and clone size from that table. The sample table holds under 250,000 clones, of which around four fifths were seen once. The top ten constitute less than 3.5% of the sample.

With regard to this clone: Its antigen specificity is not known. No per-base quality is available; no much larger clone lies one base away.

This TCR was sampled from a man aged 50 to 59 with active or convalescent COVID-19. Specimen: peripheral blood. Recombination connected TRBV7-2 to TRBJ2-1, with an unclear D gene assignment. Here the CDR3 is given as CASSLRRYNEQFF. The DNA sequence is given as TGTGCCAGCAGCTTACGGCGGTACAATGAGCAGTTCTTC.